This record looks at one TCR beta chain sequence and its context. Profiling relied on immunoSEQ multiplex PCR, and the TCRdb table lists in-frame clones only, not all of them. The sample contains hundreds of thousands of clones, 85% of which appear only once. The sample is drawn from a study of blood T cell repertoires in COVID-19. Germline V gene data show CDR1 as SGHRS and CDR2 as YFSETQ. The CDR3 totals 16 residues. V dropped 2 bases and J dropped 0 bases, with 15 bases sitting between them. The V call is TRBV5-1, the J call TRBJ2-7, with D possibly being TRBD2 (7 bases). The specimen was PBMCs or T cells enriched from blood (not recorded which). This receptor was taken from a man aged 40-50 years who had recovered from COVID-19. The CDR3 is CASSFWGGVSSYEQYF. The CDR3 DNA follows: TGCGCCAGCAGCTTTTGGGGGGGCGTTAGCTCCTACGAGCAGTACTTC.